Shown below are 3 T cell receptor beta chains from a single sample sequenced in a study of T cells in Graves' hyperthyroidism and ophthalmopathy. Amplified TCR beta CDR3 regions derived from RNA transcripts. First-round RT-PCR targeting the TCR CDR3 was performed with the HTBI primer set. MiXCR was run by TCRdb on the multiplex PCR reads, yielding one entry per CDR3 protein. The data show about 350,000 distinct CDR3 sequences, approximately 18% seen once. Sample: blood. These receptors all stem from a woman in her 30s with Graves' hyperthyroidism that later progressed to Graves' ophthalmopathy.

CDR3 sequence: CASSLGTGILAETQYF. The CDR3 DNA reads as TGTGCCAGCAGCCTCGGCACAGGGATTCTCGCGGAGACCCAGTACTTC. This rearrangement joins TRBV7-9 to TRBJ2-5; D possibly corresponds to TRBD1 (6 bases). Trimming shortened V by 5 bases and J by 5 bases, and 21 bases separated the two germline ends. CDR3 length equals 16 residues. The germline V gene encodes CDR1 SEHNR and CDR2 FQNEAQ (reference sequence).

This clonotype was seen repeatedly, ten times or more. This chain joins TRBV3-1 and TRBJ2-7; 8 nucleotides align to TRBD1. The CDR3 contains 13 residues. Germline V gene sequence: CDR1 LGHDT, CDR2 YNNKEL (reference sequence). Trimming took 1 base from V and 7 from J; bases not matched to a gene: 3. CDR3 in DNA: TGTGCCAGCAGCCAAGGATGGACAGGGGAGCAGTACTTC. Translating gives CASSQGWTGEQYF.

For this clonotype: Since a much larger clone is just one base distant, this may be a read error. The CDR3 DNA follows: TGTGCCTGGAGGGTGAACACTGAAGCTTTCTTT. Residues: CAWRVNTEAFF. The J gene is TRBJ1-1, the V gene TRBV30, with no clear D. Germline-derived CDR1 and CDR2 are GTSNPN and SVGIG (reference sequence). The CDR3 is 11 residues long. Trimming removed 3 bases at V and 0 bases at J, with 2 bases between.